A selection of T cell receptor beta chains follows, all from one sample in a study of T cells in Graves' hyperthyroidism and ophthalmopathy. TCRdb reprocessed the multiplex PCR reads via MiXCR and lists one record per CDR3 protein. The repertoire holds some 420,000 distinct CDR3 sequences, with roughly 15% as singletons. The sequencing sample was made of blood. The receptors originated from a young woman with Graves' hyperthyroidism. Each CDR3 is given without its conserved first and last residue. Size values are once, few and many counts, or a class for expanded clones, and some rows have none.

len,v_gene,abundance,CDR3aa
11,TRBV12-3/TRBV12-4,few,ASSHARHTEAF
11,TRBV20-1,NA,SAYRDPNQPQH
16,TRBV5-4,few,AFRRGGTSGMSYNEQF
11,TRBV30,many,AWSGQGPSPLH
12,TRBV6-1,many,APHTSGRADTQY
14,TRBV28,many,ASRPVRDTKTGELF
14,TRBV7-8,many,ASSFWIPRSNYGYT
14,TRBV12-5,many,ASGLYGQSGSYEQY
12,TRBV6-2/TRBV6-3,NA,ASSATGLKAEAF
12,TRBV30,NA,AWSVFQAPYEQY
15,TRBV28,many,ASSSTPRLGLAREQF
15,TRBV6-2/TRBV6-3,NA,ASSYGLAGAGTGELF